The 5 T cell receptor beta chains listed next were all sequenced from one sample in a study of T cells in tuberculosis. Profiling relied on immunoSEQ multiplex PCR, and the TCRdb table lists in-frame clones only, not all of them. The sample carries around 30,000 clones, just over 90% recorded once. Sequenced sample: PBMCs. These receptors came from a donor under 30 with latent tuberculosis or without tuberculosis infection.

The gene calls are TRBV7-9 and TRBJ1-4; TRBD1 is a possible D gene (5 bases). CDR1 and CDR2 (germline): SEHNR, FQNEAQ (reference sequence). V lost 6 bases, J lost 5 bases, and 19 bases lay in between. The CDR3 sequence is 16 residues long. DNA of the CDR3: TGTGCCAGCAGTTATATCTCCGGACCAGGGAATGAAAAACTGTTTTTT. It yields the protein CASSYISGPGNEKLFF.

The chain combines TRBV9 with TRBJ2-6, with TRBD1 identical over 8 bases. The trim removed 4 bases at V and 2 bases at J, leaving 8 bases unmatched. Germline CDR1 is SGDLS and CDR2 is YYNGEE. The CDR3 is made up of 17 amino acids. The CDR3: CASSPRTGSTGANVLTF. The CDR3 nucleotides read TGTGCCAGCAGCCCTCGGACAGGGAGTACTGGGGCCAACGTCCTGACTTTC.

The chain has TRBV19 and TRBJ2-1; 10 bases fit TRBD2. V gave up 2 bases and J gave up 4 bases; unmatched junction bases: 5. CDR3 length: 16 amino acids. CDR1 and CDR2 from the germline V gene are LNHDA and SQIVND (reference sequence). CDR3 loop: CASSIRASGSYNEQFF. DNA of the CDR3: TGTGCCAGTAGTATAAGGGCTAGCGGGAGTTACAATGAGCAGTTCTTC.

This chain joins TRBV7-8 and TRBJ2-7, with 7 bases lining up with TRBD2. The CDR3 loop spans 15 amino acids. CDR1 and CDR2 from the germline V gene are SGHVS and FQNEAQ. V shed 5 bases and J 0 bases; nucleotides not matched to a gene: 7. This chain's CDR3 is CASSPPGGSSYEQYF. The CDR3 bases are TGTGCCAGCAGCCCACCGGGGGGTAGCTCCTACGAGCAGTACTTC.

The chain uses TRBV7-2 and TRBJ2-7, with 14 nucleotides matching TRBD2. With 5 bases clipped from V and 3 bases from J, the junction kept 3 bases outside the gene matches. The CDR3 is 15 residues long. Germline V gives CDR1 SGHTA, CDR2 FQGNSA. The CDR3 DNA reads TGTGCCAGCAGCCTTGGGACTAGCGGGAGCTACGAGCAGTACTTC. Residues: CASSLGTSGSYEQYF.